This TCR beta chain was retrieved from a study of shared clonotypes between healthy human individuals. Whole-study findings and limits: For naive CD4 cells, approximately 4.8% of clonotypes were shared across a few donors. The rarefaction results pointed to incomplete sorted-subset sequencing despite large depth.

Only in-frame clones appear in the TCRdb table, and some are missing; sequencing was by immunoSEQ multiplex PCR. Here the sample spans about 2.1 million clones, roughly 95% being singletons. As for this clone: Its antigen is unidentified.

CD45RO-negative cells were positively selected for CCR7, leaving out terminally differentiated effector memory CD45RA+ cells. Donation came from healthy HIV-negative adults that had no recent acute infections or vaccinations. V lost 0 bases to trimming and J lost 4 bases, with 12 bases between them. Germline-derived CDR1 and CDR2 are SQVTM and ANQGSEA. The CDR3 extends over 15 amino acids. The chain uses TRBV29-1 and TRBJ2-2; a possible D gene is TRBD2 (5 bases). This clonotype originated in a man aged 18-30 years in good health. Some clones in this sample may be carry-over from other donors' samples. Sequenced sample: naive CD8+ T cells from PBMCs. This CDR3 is CSVEDHGSVTGELFF. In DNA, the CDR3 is TGCAGCGTTGAAGATCATGGGAGCGTCACCGGGGAGCTGTTTTTT.